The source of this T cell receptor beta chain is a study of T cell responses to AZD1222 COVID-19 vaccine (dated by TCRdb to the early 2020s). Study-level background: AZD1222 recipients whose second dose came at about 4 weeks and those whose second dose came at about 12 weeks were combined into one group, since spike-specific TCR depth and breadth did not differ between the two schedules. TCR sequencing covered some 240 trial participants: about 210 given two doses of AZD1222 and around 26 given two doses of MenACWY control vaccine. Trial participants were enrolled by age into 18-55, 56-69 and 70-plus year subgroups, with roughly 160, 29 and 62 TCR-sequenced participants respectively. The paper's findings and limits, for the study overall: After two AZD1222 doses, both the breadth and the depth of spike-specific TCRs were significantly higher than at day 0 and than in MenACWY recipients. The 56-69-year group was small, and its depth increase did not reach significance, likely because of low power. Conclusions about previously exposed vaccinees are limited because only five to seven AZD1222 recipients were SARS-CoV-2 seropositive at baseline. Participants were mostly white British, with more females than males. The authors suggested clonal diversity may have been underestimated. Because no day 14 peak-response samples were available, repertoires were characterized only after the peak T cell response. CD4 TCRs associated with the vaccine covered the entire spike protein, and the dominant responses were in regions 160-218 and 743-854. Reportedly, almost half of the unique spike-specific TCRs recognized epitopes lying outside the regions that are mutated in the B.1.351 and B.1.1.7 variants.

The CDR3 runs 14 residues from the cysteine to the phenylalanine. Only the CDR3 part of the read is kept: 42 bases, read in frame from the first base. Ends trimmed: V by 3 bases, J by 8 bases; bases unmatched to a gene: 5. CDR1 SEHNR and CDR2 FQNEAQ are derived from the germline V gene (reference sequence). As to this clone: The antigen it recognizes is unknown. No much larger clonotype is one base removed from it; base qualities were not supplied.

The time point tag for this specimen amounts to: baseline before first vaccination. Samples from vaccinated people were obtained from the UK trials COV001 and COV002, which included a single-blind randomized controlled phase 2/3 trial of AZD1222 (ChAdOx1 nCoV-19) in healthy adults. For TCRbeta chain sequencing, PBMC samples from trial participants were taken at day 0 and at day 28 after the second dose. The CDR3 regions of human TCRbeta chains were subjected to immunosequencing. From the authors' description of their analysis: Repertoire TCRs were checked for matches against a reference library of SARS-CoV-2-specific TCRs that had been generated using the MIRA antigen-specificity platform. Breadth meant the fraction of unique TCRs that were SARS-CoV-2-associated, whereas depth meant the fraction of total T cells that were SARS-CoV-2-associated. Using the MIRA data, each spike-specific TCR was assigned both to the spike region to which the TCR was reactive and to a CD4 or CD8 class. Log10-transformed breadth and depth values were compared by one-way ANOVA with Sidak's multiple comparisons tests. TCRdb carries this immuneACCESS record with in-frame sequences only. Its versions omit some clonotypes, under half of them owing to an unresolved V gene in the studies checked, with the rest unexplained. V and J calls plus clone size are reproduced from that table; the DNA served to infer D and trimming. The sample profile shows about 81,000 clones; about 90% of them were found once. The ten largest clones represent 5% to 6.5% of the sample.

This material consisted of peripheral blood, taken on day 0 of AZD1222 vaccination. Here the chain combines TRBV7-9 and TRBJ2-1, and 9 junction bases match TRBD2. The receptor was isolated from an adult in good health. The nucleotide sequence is TGTGCCAGCAGCTTTGGCCTAGCGGGATATGAGCAGTTCTTC. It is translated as CASSFGLAGYEQFF. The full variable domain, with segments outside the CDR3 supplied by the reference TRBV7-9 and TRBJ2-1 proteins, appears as DTGVSQNPRHKITKRGQNVTFRCDPISEHNRLYWYRQTLGQGPEFLTYFQNEAQLEKSRLLSDRFSAERPKGSFSTLEIQRTEQGDSAMYLCASSFGLAGYEQFFGPGTRLTVL.